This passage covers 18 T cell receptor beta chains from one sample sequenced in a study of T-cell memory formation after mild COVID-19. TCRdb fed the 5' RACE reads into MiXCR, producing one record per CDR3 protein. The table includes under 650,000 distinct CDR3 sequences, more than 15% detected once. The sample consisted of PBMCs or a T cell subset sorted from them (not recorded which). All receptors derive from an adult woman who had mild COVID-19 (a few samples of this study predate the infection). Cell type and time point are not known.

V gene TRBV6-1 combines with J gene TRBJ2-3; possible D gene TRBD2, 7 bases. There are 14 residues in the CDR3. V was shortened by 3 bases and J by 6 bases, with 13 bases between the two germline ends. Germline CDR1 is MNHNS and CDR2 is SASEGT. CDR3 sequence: CASSERGPPDTQYF. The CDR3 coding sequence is TGTGCCAGCAGTGAGCGGGGGCCGCCGGATACGCAGTATTTT.

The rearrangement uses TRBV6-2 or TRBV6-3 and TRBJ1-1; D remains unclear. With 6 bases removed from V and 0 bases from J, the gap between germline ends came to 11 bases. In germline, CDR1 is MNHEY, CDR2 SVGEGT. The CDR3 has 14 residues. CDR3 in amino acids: CASRPGLVNTEAFF. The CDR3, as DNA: TGTGCCAGCAGGCCCGGTTTGGTGAACACTGAAGCTTTCTTT.

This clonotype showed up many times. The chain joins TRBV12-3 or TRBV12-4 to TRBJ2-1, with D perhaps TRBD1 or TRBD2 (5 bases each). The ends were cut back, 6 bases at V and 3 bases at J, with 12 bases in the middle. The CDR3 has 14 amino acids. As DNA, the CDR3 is TGTGCCAGCAGCCTGGGACGGTACTACAATGAGCAGTTCTTC. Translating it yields CASSLGRYYNEQFF.

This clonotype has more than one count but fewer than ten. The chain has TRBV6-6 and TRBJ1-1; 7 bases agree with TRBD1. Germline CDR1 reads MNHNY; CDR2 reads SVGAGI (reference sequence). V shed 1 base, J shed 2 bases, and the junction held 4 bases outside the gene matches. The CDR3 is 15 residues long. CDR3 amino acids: CASSYFQGVNTEAFF. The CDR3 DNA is TGTGCCAGCAGTTACTTCCAGGGGGTAAACACTGAAGCTTTCTTT.

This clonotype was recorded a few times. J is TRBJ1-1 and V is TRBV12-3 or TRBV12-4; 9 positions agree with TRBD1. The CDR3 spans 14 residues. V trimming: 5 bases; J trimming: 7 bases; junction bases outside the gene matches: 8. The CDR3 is CASSVRDRVYEAFF. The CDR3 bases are TGTGCCAGCAGTGTAAGGGACAGGGTTTATGAAGCTTTCTTT.

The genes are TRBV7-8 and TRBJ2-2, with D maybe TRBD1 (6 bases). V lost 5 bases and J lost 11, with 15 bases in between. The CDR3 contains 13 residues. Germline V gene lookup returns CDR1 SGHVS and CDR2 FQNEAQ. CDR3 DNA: TGTGCCAGCAGCCTGGGGACACACAAAGAGCTGTTTTTT. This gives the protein CASSLGTHKELFF.

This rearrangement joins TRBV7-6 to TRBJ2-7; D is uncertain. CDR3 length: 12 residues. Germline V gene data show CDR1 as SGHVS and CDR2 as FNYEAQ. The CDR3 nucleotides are TGTGCGATAAGCCCTTGGGTCGGCGGGCAGTACTTC. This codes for CAISPWVGGQYF.

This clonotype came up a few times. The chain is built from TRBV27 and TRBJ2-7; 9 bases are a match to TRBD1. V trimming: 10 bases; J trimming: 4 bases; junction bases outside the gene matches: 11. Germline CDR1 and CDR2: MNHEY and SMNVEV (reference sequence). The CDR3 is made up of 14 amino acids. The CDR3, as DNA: TGTGCCACCGCCACCGGGACAGGGTCTTACGAGCAGTACTTC. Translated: CATATGTGSYEQYF.

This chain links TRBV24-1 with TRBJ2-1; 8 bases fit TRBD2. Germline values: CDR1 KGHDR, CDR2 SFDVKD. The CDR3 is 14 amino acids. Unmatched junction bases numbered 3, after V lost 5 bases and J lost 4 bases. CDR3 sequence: CATSAAGAYNEQFF. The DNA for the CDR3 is TGTGCCACCAGTGCAGCGGGGGCATACAATGAGCAGTTCTTC.

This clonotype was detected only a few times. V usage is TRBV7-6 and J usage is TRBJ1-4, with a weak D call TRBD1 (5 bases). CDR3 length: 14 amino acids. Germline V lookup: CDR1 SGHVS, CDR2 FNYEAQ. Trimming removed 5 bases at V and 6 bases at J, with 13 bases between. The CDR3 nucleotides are TGTGCCAGCAGCCCGGGACTTGGAGATGAAAAACTGTTTTTT. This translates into CASSPGLGDEKLFF.

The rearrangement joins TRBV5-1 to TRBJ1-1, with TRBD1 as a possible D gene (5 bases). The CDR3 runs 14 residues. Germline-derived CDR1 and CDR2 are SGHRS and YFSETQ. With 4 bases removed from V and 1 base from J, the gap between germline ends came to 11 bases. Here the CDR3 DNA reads TGCGCCAGCAGCCTCGGACACCCGAACACTGAAGCTTTCTTT. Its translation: CASSLGHPNTEAFF. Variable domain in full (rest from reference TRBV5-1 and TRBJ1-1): KAGVTQTPRYLIKTRGQQVTLSCSPISGHRSVSWYQQTPGQGLQFLFEYFSETQRNKGNFPGRFSGRQFSNSRSEMNVSTLELGDSALYLCASSLGHPNTEAFFGQGTRLTVV.

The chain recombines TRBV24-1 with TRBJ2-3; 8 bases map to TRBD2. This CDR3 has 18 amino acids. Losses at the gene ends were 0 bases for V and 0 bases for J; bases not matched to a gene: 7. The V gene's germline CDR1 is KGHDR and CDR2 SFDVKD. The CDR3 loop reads CATSDLQSLAGSTDTQYF. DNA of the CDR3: TGTGCCACCAGTGATTTGCAGTCCCTAGCGGGTAGCACAGATACGCAGTATTTT.

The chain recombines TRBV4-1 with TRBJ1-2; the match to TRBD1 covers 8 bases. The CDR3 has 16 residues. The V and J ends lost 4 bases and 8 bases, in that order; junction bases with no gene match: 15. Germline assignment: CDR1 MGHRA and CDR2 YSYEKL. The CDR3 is CASSLGKDRAPLGYTF. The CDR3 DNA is TGCGCCAGCAGCCTGGGCAAGGACAGGGCCCCCTTAGGCTACACCTTC.

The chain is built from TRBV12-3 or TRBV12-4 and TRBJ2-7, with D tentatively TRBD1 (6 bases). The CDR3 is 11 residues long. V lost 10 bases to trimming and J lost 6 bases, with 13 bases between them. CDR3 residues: CATLFRGEQYF. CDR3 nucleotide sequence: TGTGCCACCCTTTTCAGGGGCGAGCAGTACTTC.

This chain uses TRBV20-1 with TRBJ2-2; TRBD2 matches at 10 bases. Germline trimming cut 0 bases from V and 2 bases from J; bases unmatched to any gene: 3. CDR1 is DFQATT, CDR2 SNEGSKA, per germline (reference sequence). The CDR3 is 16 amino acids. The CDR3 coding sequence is TGCAGTGCTAGAGAGCTAGCGGGGGCCAACACCGGGGAGCTGTTTTTT. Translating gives CSARELAGANTGELFF.

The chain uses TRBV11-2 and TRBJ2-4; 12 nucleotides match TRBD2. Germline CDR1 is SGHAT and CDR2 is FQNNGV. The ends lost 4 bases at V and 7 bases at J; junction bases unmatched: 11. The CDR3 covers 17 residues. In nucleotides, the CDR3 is TGTGCCAGCAGCTCTCCGGGACTAGCGGGCCCTCGGAACATTCAGTACTTC. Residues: CASSSPGLAGPRNIQYF.

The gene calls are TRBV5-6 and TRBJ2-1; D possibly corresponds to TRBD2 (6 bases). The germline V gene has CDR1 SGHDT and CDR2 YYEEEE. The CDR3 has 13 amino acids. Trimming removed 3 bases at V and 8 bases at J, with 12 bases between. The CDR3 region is CASSSGLLDEQFF. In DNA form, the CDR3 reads TGTGCCAGCAGCTCGGGACTGCTTGATGAGCAGTTCTTC. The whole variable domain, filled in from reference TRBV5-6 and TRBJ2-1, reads DAGVTQSPTHLIKTRGQQVTLRCSPKSGHDTVSWYQQALGQGPQFIFQYYEEEERQRGNFPDRFSGHQFPNYSSELNVNALLLGDSALYLCASSSGLLDEQFFGPGTRLTVL.

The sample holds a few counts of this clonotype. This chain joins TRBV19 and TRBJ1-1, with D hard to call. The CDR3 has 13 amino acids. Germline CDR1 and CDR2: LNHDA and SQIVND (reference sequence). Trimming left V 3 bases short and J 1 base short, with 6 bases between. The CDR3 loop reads CASSIGSNTEAFF. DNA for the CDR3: TGTGCCAGTAGTATCGGTTCGAACACTGAAGCTTTCTTT.